The TCR beta chain under discussion was sequenced for a study of cytomegalovirus exposure and HLA in healthy donors. The study ran its PCR with 60 Vbeta and 13 Jbeta primers. Repertoires were generated with immunoSEQ multiplex PCR, while TCRdb's copy carries only in-frame clones and drops some. The data show 140,000 or so clones, 80% to 85% seen once. This CDR3 is 12 amino acids long. CDR1 SQVTM and CDR2 ANQGSEA come from the germline V gene. In regard to this clone: At one end the junction does not follow the germline gene, possibly because of a read error.

The specimen was PBMCs. This chain joins TRBV29-1 and TRBJ2-7; 8 bases match TRBD1. This sequence was found in a female donor in good health and CMV-seronegative. CDR3 amino acids: CSVGTGPYEQYF. The CDR3 region has the DNA TGCAGTGTTGGGACAGGACCCTACGAGCAGTACTTC.